A selection of T cell receptor beta chains follows, all from one sample in a study of blood T cells in healthy people across ages. TCRdb independently ran MiXCR on the 5' RACE reads; one entry per CDR3 protein. The sample lists around 970,000 distinct CDR3 sequences; 51% were seen once. The specimen was blood. These receptors were obtained from a woman aged 55-75 years in good health. CDR3s include the opening cysteine and the closing phenylalanine or tryptophan. D genes are given only for firm matches. A row's size may be missing; if present it is once, few, many or a size class.

clone size	D gene	V gene	CDR3 protein
.	.	TRBV4-3	CASSQDWESEAFF
many	TRBD2	TRBV20-1	CSARDPGLAGSYEQYF
.	.	TRBV7-8	CASSIQLSEVPYEQYF
.	.	TRBV4-2	CASSQDREAGQPQHF
.	TRBD1	TRBV28	CASLTGGYGYTF
.	TRBD2	TRBV7-2	CASSSMSGNSYEQYF
.	.	TRBV12-3/TRBV12-4	CASRLRQDTQYF
few	.	TRBV7-2	CASSPSSLGVSPLHF
many	TRBD1	TRBV29-1	CSVLTGVTYEQYF
once	.	TRBV7-2	CTSMSSETQYF
few	TRBD2	TRBV28	CAVPSGIGTDTQYF
.	.	TRBV14	CASSPRDQLFHNEQYF
.	.	TRBV28	CAASWGSSYEQYF
.	TRBD1	TRBV30	CAGRTGPEQYF
.	.	TRBV12-3/TRBV12-4	CASSLIWRLLPGISSYNSPLHF
.	TRBD1	TRBV28	CASTSGQFGEQYF
.	.	TRBV9	CASSVSETSGYEQYF
.	TRBD2	TRBV10-3	CAIRLGLAGDEQYF
.	.	TRBV29-1	CSVEGGRESSYNEQFF
.	.	TRBV12-3/TRBV12-4	CATGLGLGTQYF
.	.	TRBV7-9	CASSLPVTHTQYF
.	TRBD2	TRBV6-5	CASSRGLGDEQYF
.	.	TRBV20-1	CSALGREGDIQYF
.	.	TRBV20-1	CSGTHGFTRGSQPQHF
few	TRBD2	TRBV28	CASRPQLAGGSLGQETQYF
.	.	TRBV20-1	CSALGVSSYNEQFF
few	.	TRBV29-1	CSVDGGRGYEQYF
.	TRBD2	TRBV4-2	CASSQVKASGTYEQYF
.	TRBD2	TRBV20-1	CSSWTSTEQYF
.	.	TRBV6-5	CASTNTGKAKQYF
.	TRBD1	TRBV20-1	CSAAGTGAYEQYF
.	TRBD2	TRBV27	CASSPGLAGVGLNEQYF
.	.	TRBV5-1	CASTAGFGEQYF
.	TRBD2	TRBV27	CASSTLAGGQYF
few	TRBD2	TRBV4-2	CASSQDPRGLADQETQYF
.	.	TRBV11-1	CASSPGQRSSYEQYF
.	.	TRBV6-2/TRBV6-3	CATEDRIAKNIQYF
few	.	TRBV11-2	CASSSGRREIFEKLFF
few	.	TRBV20-1	CSAVVGARGVPQHF
many	.	TRBV29-1	CSVAAEYNEQFF
.	.	TRBV12-3/TRBV12-4	CASRPDLENVLTF
.	.	TRBV4-3	CASSQDLRGFGYTF
.	.	TRBV2	CASSSRGSGANVLAF
.	.	TRBV4-1	CASSQAPSWEQFF
few	.	TRBV29-1	CSHIVGPDTQYF
.	TRBD2	TRBV12-3/TRBV12-4	CASSLTALAGNEQYF
.	.	TRBV20-1	CSARDGGAGAHEQYF
few	.	TRBV9	CASSVFEASGLTQYF
.	TRBD2	TRBV27	CASSRVAGAFNEQFF
.	.	TRBV20-1	CSARSPSGRDEQFF
few	.	TRBV18	CASSPDLGATGANVLTF
.	.	TRBV4-1	CASSQSDQLAKNIQYF
.	.	TRBV7-2	CASSFLDSIPKAFF